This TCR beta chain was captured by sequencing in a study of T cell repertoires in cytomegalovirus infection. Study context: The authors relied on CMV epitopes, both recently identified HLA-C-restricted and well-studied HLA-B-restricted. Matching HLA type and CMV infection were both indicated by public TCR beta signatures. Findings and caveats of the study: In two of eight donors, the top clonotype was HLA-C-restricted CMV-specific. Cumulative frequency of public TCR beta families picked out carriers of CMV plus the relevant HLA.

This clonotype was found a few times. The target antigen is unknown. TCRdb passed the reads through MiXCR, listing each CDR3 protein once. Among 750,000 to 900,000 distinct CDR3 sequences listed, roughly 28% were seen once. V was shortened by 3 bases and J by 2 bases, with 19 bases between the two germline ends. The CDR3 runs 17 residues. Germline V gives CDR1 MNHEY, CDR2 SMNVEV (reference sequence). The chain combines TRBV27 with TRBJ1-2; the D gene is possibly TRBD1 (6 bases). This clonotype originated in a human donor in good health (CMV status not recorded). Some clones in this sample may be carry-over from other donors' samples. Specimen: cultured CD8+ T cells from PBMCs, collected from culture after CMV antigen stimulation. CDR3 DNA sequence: TGTGCCAGCAGTTTCCTTCATTTGGGGGGGCGCAACTATGGCTACACCTTC. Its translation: CASSFLHLGGRNYGYTF.